The sequence of this TCR beta chain was determined in a study of T-cell memory formation after mild COVID-19. V lost 4 bases, J lost 5 bases, and 4 bases stayed unmatched. Germline values: CDR1 SQVTM, CDR2 ANQGSEA. The CDR3 spans 13 residues. UMIs and sample barcodes were carried by the TCR alpha and TCR beta cDNA libraries that 5'RACE produced using constant-segment primers. TCRdb reprocessed the 5' RACE reads with MiXCR, giving one entry per CDR3 protein. The data contain around 320,000 distinct CDR3 sequences, approximately 29% of them seen just once; the ten biggest clones take up 13%. This TCR was recovered from an adult woman who had mild COVID-19 (a few samples of this study predate the infection). Cell type and time point are not known. The V and J genes are TRBV29-1 and TRBJ1-1; 10 bases agree with TRBD1. The sample was PBMCs or a T cell subset sorted from them (not recorded which). CDR3 residues: CSVVWTGGTEAFF. The CDR3 bases are TGCAGCGTTGTCTGGACAGGGGGAACTGAAGCTTTCTTT.